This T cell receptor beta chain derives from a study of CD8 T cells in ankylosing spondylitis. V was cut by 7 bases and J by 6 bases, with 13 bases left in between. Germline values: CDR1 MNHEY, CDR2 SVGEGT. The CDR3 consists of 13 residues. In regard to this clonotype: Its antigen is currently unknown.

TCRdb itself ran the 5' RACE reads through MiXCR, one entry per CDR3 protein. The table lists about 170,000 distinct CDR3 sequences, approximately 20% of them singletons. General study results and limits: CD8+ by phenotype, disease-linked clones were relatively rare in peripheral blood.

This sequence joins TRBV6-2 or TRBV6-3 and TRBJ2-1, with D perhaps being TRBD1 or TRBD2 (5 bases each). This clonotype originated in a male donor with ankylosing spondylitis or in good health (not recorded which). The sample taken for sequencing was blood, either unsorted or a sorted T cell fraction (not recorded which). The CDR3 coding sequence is TGTGCCAGCACACTTGGGACGATCAATGAGCAGTTCTTC. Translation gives CASTLGTINEQFF.